Each of the 10 T cell receptor beta chains below was sequenced from the same sample in a study of cytomegalovirus exposure and HLA in healthy donors. Generated by immunoSEQ multiplex PCR, the TCRdb table keeps only in-frame clones and is missing some. The sample lists 300,000 to 350,000 clones; approximately 88% were seen once. The sequenced material came from PBMCs. These TCRs come from a man aged 25-40 years in good health and CMV-seronegative.

The chain couples TRBV4-1 to TRBJ2-1; 8 bases are a match to TRBD2. The CDR3 covers 16 residues. The germline V gene encodes CDR1 MGHRA and CDR2 YSYEKL. The junction had 2 bases not matched to a gene; V was cut back by 1 base and J by 0 bases. CDR3 DNA sequence: TGCGCCAGCAGCCAAGGGGGACTAGTCTCCTACAATGAGCAGTTCTTC. Translation: CASSQGGLVSYNEQFF.

V and J are TRBV18 and TRBJ2-7, with D perhaps TRBD1 (6 bases). Germline CDR1 reads KGHSH; CDR2 reads LQKENI. V was cut by 3 bases and J by 0 bases, with 9 bases left in between. This CDR3 has 14 amino acids. DNA for the CDR3: TGTGCCAGCTCACCCAGGACAGCCTCCTACGAGCAGTACTTC. Its protein product is CASSPRTASYEQYF.

The chain joins TRBV7-9 to TRBJ2-7, with D possibly TRBD2 on 7 matching bases. The V and J ends lost 1 base and 6 bases respectively, with 16 bases between them. Per germline, CDR1 SEHNR and CDR2 FQNEAQ (reference sequence). The CDR3 spans 15 residues. CDR3 DNA: TGTGCCAGCAGCTTAGAGGCCGGGGGGCGTAGCGAGCAGTACTTC. Amino acid sequence: CASSLEAGGRSEQYF.

This clone appeared a single time. The chain employs TRBV5-8 and TRBJ1-5; no clear D. Germline-derived CDR1 and CDR2 are SGHTS and YDEGEE. The ends were cut back, 0 bases at V and 4 bases at J, with 14 bases in the middle. The CDR3 runs to 16 residues. In nucleotides, the CDR3 is TGTGCCAGCAGCTTGGAGTTAGGCAGGCAAAATCAGCCCCAGCATTTT. Residues: CASSLELGRQNQPQHF.

V gene TRBV18 combines with J gene TRBJ1-1; tentatively, D is TRBD1 (6 bases). CDR3 size: 17 residues. Between the trimmed V and J ends, which lost 0 bases and 0 bases, there was a span of 14 bases. The germline gives CDR1 KGHSH, CDR2 LQKENI. CDR3 region: CASSPPQGITLNTEAFF. As DNA, the CDR3 is TGTGCCAGCTCACCACCGCAGGGGATCACCTTGAACACTGAAGCTTTCTTT.

The CDR3 spells CASSQGFFLSGQETQYF. CDR3 sequence (DNA): TGTGCCAGCAGCCAAGGTTTTTTCCTTTCAGGTCAAGAGACCCAGTACTTC. The chain has TRBV14 and TRBJ2-5; D remains ambiguous. The CDR3 totals 17 residues. In germline, CDR1 is SGHDN, CDR2 FVKESK. Trimming removed 1 base from V and 2 bases from J, with 17 bases in between.

The table lists this clone with a count of one. The rearrangement joins TRBV9 to TRBJ2-3; no definite D call. Germline loops: CDR1 SGDLS, CDR2 YYNGEE. The V and J ends lost 1 base and 2 bases respectively, with 5 bases between them. The CDR3 is made up of 13 amino acids. In DNA, the CDR3 is TGTGCCAGCAGCGTATACATCACAGATACGCAGTATTTT. This sequence encodes CASSVYITDTQYF.

V and J are TRBV5-5 and TRBJ1-5; the match to TRBD1 covers 8 bases. The length of the CDR3 is 15 residues. CDR1 and CDR2 (germline): SGHKS, YYEKEE (reference sequence). V gave up 2 bases and J gave up 5 bases; unmatched junction bases: 6. CDR3 loop: CASSFDPGGDQPQHF. The DNA of the CDR3 is TGTGCCAGCAGCTTTGATCCAGGGGGCGATCAGCCCCAGCATTTT.

The chain links TRBV6-5 to TRBJ2-1; tentative D call: TRBD1 (6 bases). CDR1 is MNHEY, CDR2 SVGAGI, per germline. Trimming removed 6 bases from V and 6 bases from J, with 9 bases in between. The CDR3 contains 12 residues. The CDR3 loop reads CASRGDTNEQFF. The CDR3 nucleotides read TGTGCCAGCAGGGGGGACACCAATGAGCAGTTCTTC.

V gene TRBV5-4 combines with J gene TRBJ1-5; 10 nucleotides match TRBD1. Germline CDR1 and CDR2: SGHNT and YYREEE (reference sequence). There are 14 residues in the CDR3. The V and J ends lost 5 bases and 5 bases, in that order; junction bases with no gene match: 4. This CDR3 is CASSTGQGDQPQHF. The CDR3 DNA is TGTGCCAGCAGTACTGGACAGGGGGATCAGCCCCAGCATTTT. Full variable domain (missing parts from reference TRBV5-4 and TRBJ1-5): ETGVTQSPTHLIKTRGQQVTLRCSSQSGHNTVSWYQQALGQGPQFIFQYYREEENGRGNFPPRFSGLQFPNYSSELNVNALELDDSALYLCASSTGQGDQPQHFGDGTRLSIL.